Following are 21 T cell receptor beta chains from one sample sequenced in a study of blood T cell repertoires in COVID-19. TCRdb keeps only in-frame clones here, not all; method: immunoSEQ multiplex PCR. The sample yields about 150,000 clones, just under 90% seen once. Sequencing was done on a sample of peripheral blood. The receptor set was obtained from a woman aged 50 to 65 with active or convalescent COVID-19.

This clone was seen only once. Other nucleotide sequences from this sample produce the same CDR3. The genes are TRBV6-5 and TRBJ2-5; D may be TRBD2 (6 bases). Trimming shortened V by 0 bases and J by 1 base, and 9 bases separated the two germline ends. This CDR3 has 15 amino acids. Looked up from germline, CDR1 is MNHEY and CDR2 is SVGAGI. The CDR3 reads CASSYSGGSQETQYF. For the CDR3, the DNA is TGTGCCAGCAGTTACTCCGGGGGTTCCCAAGAGACCCAGTACTTC.

V gene TRBV7-2 combines with J gene TRBJ1-4, with D hard to call. CDR3 length equals 15 residues. Germline V gives CDR1 SGHTA, CDR2 FQGNSA. The V and J ends lost 3 bases and 4 bases respectively, with 12 bases between them. The CDR3 DNA reads TGTGCCAGCAGCTTCCGGGGAGGTGTTAATGAAAAACTGTTTTTT. This translates into CASSFRGGVNEKLFF.

This clone was recorded once. This rearrangement joins TRBV28 to TRBJ1-3; weak D call: TRBD1 (5 bases). The CDR3 loop spans 15 amino acids. The germline V gene has CDR1 MDHEN and CDR2 SYDVKM. The V and J ends lost 8 bases and 4 bases respectively, with 18 bases between them. The CDR3: CASLNPGGFGNTIYF. The CDR3 coding sequence is TGTGCCAGCCTAAATCCCGGGGGGTTCGGAAACACCATATATTTT.

The rearrangement links TRBV4-1 to TRBJ2-7, with 7 bases that match TRBD1. V was pared by 3 bases and J by 3 bases, with 8 bases of the junction left unmatched. The CDR3 totals 15 residues. Germline V gives CDR1 MGHRA, CDR2 YSYEKL. CDR3 DNA: TGCGCCAGCAGCCAGAGATTCACAGGGGACTACGAGCAGTACTTC. Translating gives CASSQRFTGDYEQYF.

The chain joins TRBV12-5 to TRBJ2-2; TRBD2 agrees at 10 bases. Germline V gives CDR1 LGHNT, CDR2 FRNRAP. This CDR3 comprises 15 residues. V was clipped by 4 bases and J by 4 bases; unmatched bases: 3. This CDR3 is CASGSLAGVTGELFF. The DNA of the CDR3 is TGTGCTAGTGGTTCCCTAGCGGGGGTCACCGGGGAGCTGTTTTTT.

V is TRBV4-3 and J is TRBJ1-1; no reliable D call. The CDR3 is made up of 13 amino acids. V lost 0 bases and J 3 bases, leaving 5 bases between the germline ends. Per the germline V gene, CDR1 is LGHNA and CDR2 is YSLEER. DNA of the CDR3: TGCGCCAGCAGCCAAGACTACTACACTGAAGCTTTCTTT. Protein: CASSQDYYTEAFF.

This clone appeared once. This rearrangement joins TRBV4-2 to TRBJ2-1; maybe TRBD2 (5 bases). Looked up from germline, CDR1 is LGHNA and CDR2 is YNFKEQ. The V and J ends lost 1 base and 3 bases respectively, with 10 bases between them. The CDR3 extends over 15 amino acids. This CDR3 is CASSQGLIGYNEQFF. The CDR3 DNA reads as TGTGCCAGCAGCCAAGGACTAATCGGCTACAATGAGCAGTTCTTC.

The J gene is TRBJ2-1, the V gene TRBV30, with no clear D. The length of the CDR3 is 16 residues. Trimming stripped 2 bases from V and 0 bases from J, with 14 bases between. Germline-derived CDR1 and CDR2 are GTSNPN and SVGIG (reference sequence). In nucleotides, the CDR3 is TGTGCCTGGAGTCCAACTTTCTCCAACTCCTACAATGAGCAGTTCTTC. It yields the protein CAWSPTFSNSYNEQFF.

In this sample, this clone turned up once. The chain employs TRBV19 and TRBJ2-1; tentatively, D is TRBD1 (7 bases). CDR3 length equals 13 residues. Trimming took off 6 bases at V and 10 bases at J, with 16 bases between the two ends. Per germline, CDR1 LNHDA and CDR2 SQIVND (reference sequence). The CDR3 nucleotides read TGTGCCAGTAGCATTCAGGGGGGCGGGGAGCAGTTCTTC. Amino acid sequence: CASSIQGGGEQFF.

In its sample, this clone was seen a few times. This chain connects TRBV5-6 to TRBJ1-1, with TRBD1 matching 7 bases. The V gene end was trimmed by 0 bases and the J gene end by 4 bases; junction bases not matched to a gene: 3. The CDR3 is made up of 14 amino acids. CDR1 and CDR2 from the germline V gene are SGHDT and YYEEEE. The CDR3 protein is CASSLGSGGTEAFF. CDR3 nucleotide sequence: TGTGCCAGCAGCTTGGGGTCAGGGGGCACTGAAGCTTTCTTT. Looking up the rest from reference TRBV5-6 and TRBJ1-1 gives the full variable domain: DAGVTQSPTHLIKTRGQQVTLRCSPKSGHDTVSWYQQALGQGPQFIFQYYEEEERQRGNFPDRFSGHQFPNYSSELNVNALLLGDSALYLCASSLGSGGTEAFFGQGTRLTVV.

This rearrangement joins TRBV7-9 to TRBJ2-5, with a possible D match to TRBD1 (6 bases). Germline lookup yields CDR1 SEHNR and CDR2 FQNEAQ (reference sequence). The V end lost 3 bases, the J end lost 1 base, and 18 bases lay between the germline ends. The CDR3 is 17 amino acids. The CDR3 nucleotides read TGTGCCAGCAGCTTTAGAGGGGGATGGACAAGCCAAGAGACCCAGTACTTC. Protein product: CASSFRGGWTSQETQYF.

The gene calls are TRBV5-1 and TRBJ2-3; 13 bases align to TRBD2. CDR3 length equals 17 residues. V was clipped by 3 bases and J by 0 bases; unmatched bases: 4. Germline V gene sequence: CDR1 SGHRS, CDR2 YFSETQ. The chain's CDR3 is CASSSGLAGASTDTQYF. The CDR3 bases are TGCGCCAGCAGCTCCGGACTAGCGGGGGCTAGCACAGATACGCAGTATTTT.

The CDR3 sequence: CASSLGGSGNTIYF. In DNA form, the CDR3 reads TGTGCCAGCAGCTTGGGAGGTTCTGGAAACACCATATATTTT. The chain carries TRBV11-3 and TRBJ1-3; D remains unclear. Germline CDR1 SGHNT, CDR2 YENEEA. The V gene lost 3 bases and the J gene lost 1 base, with 7 bases spanning the gap. The CDR3 spans 14 residues.

The chain carries TRBV10-3 and TRBJ1-1, with 9 bases identical to TRBD1. The CDR3 is made up of 14 amino acids. CDR1 ENHRY and CDR2 SYGVKD come from the germline V gene. With V trimmed by 6 bases and J by 1 base, 3 bases remained unmatched. The CDR3 region has the DNA TGTGCCATCAGGCGGACAGGGGAGAACACTGAAGCTTTCTTT. Translation: CAIRRTGENTEAFF.

The gene calls are TRBV5-1 and TRBJ2-1; D is perhaps TRBD2 (5 bases). The germline V and J ends were trimmed by 0 bases and 4 bases, with 11 bases remaining between them. CDR3 length equals 15 residues. Germline V gene sequence: CDR1 SGHRS, CDR2 YFSETQ. The CDR3 spells CASSLEASQYNEQFF. The CDR3 DNA sequence: TGCGCCAGCAGCTTGGAGGCTAGCCAGTACAATGAGCAGTTCTTC.

The gene calls are TRBV18 and TRBJ1-2, with unresolved D. CDR3 length equals 14 residues. Germline V gene lookup returns CDR1 KGHSH and CDR2 LQKENI. Trimming took off 3 bases at V and 8 bases at J, with 16 bases between the two ends. Written as DNA, the CDR3 is TGTGCCAGCTCACCGGAAGGATCAACTATGGGCTACACCTTC. Protein sequence: CASSPEGSTMGYTF.

The chain joins TRBV18 to TRBJ2-7, with a tentative D call TRBD2 (6 bases). Trimming took off 0 bases at V and 4 bases at J, with 7 bases between the two ends. The CDR3 is 13 residues long. The V gene's germline CDR1 is KGHSH and CDR2 LQKENI. CDR3 in amino acids: CASSPPGGYEQYF. The CDR3, as DNA: TGTGCCAGCTCACCACCGGGGGGATACGAGCAGTACTTC.

The chain combines TRBV14 with TRBJ2-1; D is unresolved. V was trimmed by 3 bases and J by 3 bases, leaving 3 bases between them. Germline CDR1 reads SGHDN; CDR2 reads FVKESK. The CDR3 extends over 12 amino acids. The CDR3 protein is CASSQSYNEQFF. CDR3 bases: TGTGCCAGCAGCCAGAGCTACAATGAGCAGTTCTTC.

The CDR3 loop is CASSLFQGIKNEQYF. CDR3 nucleotides: TGTGCCAGCAGTTTGTTCCAGGGTATTAAGAACGAGCAGTACTTC. This chain links TRBV27 with TRBJ2-7; possible D gene TRBD1, 5 bases. CDR3 length equals 15 residues. The V gene lost 3 bases and the J gene lost 5 bases, with 17 bases spanning the gap. Germline CDR1 reads MNHEY; CDR2 reads SMNVEV (reference sequence).

The rearrangement joins TRBV4-3 to TRBJ2-2; perhaps TRBD1 as D (6 bases). Trimming pared 2 bases from V and 5 bases from J, leaving 12 bases between. CDR1 is LGHNA and CDR2 is YSLEER in the germline V gene. The CDR3 has 15 amino acids. The CDR3 DNA follows: TGCGCCAGCAGCCAATCGAACAGGGTTACCGGGGAGCTGTTTTTT. Translated: CASSQSNRVTGELFF.

The V call is TRBV19, the J call TRBJ2-7; 7 positions agree with TRBD2. CDR1 and CDR2 (germline): LNHDA, SQIVND (reference sequence). V gave up 1 base and J gave up 2 bases; unmatched junction bases: 11. CDR3 length: 17 residues. CDR3 DNA: TGTGCCAGTAGTATAGGGGAATTAGCGGGTTTGACCTACGAGCAGTACTTC. Residues: CASSIGELAGLTYEQYF.